This TCR beta chain was retrieved from a study of OX40 agonist ivuxolimab in advanced cancers. Looking at the study overall: Patients received the agonistic anti-OX40 (CD134) antibody ivuxolimab. Points from the study as a whole: Low normalized clonal expansion also occurred in some nonresponding patients.

This CDR3 region has 18 residues. Between the trimmed V and J ends, which lost 2 bases and 0 bases, there was a span of 18 bases. Germline V CDR1 and CDR2: MDHEN, SYDVKM. On this clone: Antigen specificity is unknown.

The repertoire was sequenced with immunoSEQ multiplex PCR; TCRdb's copy has only in-frame clones and lacks some. The sample has around 63,000 clones, around 74% seen once. The starting material was CD4+ or CD8+ T cells sorted from blood, obtained in a trial of the OX40 agonist ivuxolimab. This clonotype originated in an adult with an advanced solid tumor such as melanoma, head and neck, liver or kidney cancer. V is TRBV28 and J is TRBJ2-3; possibly TRBD2 for D (6 bases). The CDR3 nucleotides read TGTGCCAGCAGTTTACCGGCCCATTGGCGGGAAAGCACAGATACGCAGTATTTT. Its protein product is CASSLPAHWRESTDTQYF.